Following are 5 T cell receptor beta chains from one sample sequenced in a study of blood T cell repertoires in COVID-19. Sequencing used immunoSEQ multiplex PCR; TCRdb keeps in-frame clones, though not all of them. The sample lists around 250,000 clones; about four fifths were seen once. Input material: peripheral blood. These TCRs come from a man older than 75 with acute or convalescent COVID-19.

J is TRBJ2-7 and V is TRBV24-1; D is unclear. V lost 4 bases, J lost 0 bases, and 12 bases lay in between. Germline CDR1 reads KGHDR; CDR2 reads SFDVKD. The CDR3 runs to 15 residues. CDR3: CATSDGGVSSYEQYF. The CDR3 DNA is TGTGCCACCAGTGACGGCGGTGTAAGCTCCTACGAGCAGTACTTC.

This chain uses TRBV4-2 with TRBJ2-5, with a tentative D call TRBD1 (8 bases). In germline, CDR1 is LGHNA, CDR2 YNFKEQ. The CDR3 is made up of 16 amino acids. Trimming took off 2 bases at V and 7 bases at J, with 20 bases between the two ends. As DNA, the CDR3 is TGTGCCAGCAGCCAACAAACAGGGGGGGGGACGAGGACCCAGTACTTC. Its translation: CASSQQTGGGTRTQYF.

This clone appeared a single time. The chain uses TRBV2 and TRBJ2-2; 7 bases fit TRBD1. The CDR3 consists of 13 residues. Per germline, CDR1 SNHLY and CDR2 FYNNEI. J was trimmed by 7 bases and V by 7 bases; bases with no gene match: 6. Here the CDR3 reads CASNTGVNGELFF. The CDR3 coding sequence is TGTGCCAGCAACACAGGGGTTAACGGGGAGCTGTTTTTT.

The rearrangement uses TRBV9 and TRBJ1-1; TRBD1 matches at 7 bases. Per the germline V gene, CDR1 is SGDLS and CDR2 is YYNGEE. V shed 4 bases, J shed 0 bases, and the junction held 12 bases outside the gene matches. CDR3 size: 17 residues. CDR3 DNA sequence: TGTGCCAGCAGCCTCCAGGACAGGCCTTCCATGAACACTGAAGCTTTCTTT. Translation: CASSLQDRPSMNTEAFF.

The V gene is TRBV24-1, the J gene TRBJ1-4; D is ambiguous. CDR3 length: 13 residues. Looked up from germline, CDR1 is KGHDR and CDR2 is SFDVKD. Trimming took off 3 bases at V and 4 bases at J, with 5 bases between the two ends. The CDR3 region is CATSDARNEKLFF. CDR3 in DNA: TGTGCCACCAGTGATGCGCGTAATGAAAAACTGTTTTTT.